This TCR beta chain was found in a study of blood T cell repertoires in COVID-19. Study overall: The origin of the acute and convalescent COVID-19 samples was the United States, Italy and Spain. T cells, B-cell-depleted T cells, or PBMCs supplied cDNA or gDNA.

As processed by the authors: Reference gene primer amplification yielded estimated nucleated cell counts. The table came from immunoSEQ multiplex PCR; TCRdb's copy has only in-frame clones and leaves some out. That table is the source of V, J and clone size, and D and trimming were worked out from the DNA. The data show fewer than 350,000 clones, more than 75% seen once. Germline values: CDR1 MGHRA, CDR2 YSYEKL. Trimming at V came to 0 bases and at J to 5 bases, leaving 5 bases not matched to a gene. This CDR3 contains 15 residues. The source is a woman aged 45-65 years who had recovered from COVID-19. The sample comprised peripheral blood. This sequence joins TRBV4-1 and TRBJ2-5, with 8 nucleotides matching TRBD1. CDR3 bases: TGCGCCAGCAGCCAAGAGAGGCCAGGGGGCGAGACCCAGTACTTC. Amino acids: CASSQERPGGETQYF.